These 3 T cell receptor beta chains share one sample of origin, sequenced in a study of T cell responses to AZD1222 COVID-19 vaccine. Clones were sequenced by immunoSEQ multiplex PCR, and TCRdb holds only the in-frame ones, with some missing. The sample has 110,000 to 150,000 clones, about 93% seen once. Material: peripheral blood, obtained on day 0 of AZD1222 vaccination. These receptors were taken from an adult in good health.

The table lists this clone with a count of one. This chain joins TRBV5-1 and TRBJ1-1; 7 positions agree with TRBD1. The CDR3 runs 14 residues. V dropped 4 bases and J dropped 1; count of bases not matched to a gene: 4. CDR1 is SGHRS and CDR2 is YFSETQ in the germline V gene. The CDR3 DNA reads as TGCGCCAGCAGCGTCGGGACAGCGAACACTGAAGCTTTCTTT. It encodes CASSVGTANTEAFF.

The chain recombines TRBV11-2 with TRBJ1-2; D is uncertain. The CDR3 totals 14 residues. V was clipped by 1 base and J by 4 bases, with 10 bases between them. Germline V CDR1 and CDR2: SGHAT, FQNNGV. This CDR3 is CASSLAAKTYGYTF. As DNA, the CDR3 is TGTGCCAGCAGCTTAGCGGCTAAAACCTATGGCTACACCTTC.

The J gene is TRBJ1-6, the V gene TRBV7-3; D unresolved. The length of the CDR3 is 15 residues. Per the germline V gene, CDR1 is SGHTA and CDR2 is FQGTGA. Trimming took 5 bases from V and 7 from J, leaving 15 bases between them. CDR3 coding DNA: TGTGCCAGCAGCCCCGGACCGGCGGGAAATTCACCCCTCCACTTT. It codes for CASSPGPAGNSPLHF.